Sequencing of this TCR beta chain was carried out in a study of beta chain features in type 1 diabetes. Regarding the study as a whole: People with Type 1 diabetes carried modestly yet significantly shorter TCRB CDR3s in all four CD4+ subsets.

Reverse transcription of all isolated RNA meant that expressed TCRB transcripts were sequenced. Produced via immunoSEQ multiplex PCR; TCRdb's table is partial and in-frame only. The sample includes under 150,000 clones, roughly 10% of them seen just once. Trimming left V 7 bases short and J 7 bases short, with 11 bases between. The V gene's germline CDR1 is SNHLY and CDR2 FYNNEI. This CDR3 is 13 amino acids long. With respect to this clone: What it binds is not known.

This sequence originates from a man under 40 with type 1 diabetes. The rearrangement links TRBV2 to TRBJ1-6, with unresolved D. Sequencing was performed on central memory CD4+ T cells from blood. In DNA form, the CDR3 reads TGTGCCAGCAAGAGGCTAGAAAATTCACCCCTCCACTTT. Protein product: CASKRLENSPLHF.